These T cell receptor beta chains were read from a single sample in a study of T cell repertoires in urothelial bladder cancer. Using immunoSEQ multiplex PCR, the repertoire was profiled, and TCRdb retains in-frame clones only, with some absent. The sample contains about 9,000 clones, roughly 60% of which appear only once. Material for sequencing was tumor-infiltrating cells from bladder cancer. Receptors originate from a human donor with urothelial carcinoma. Each CDR3 is given with its conserved first and last residue.

v_gene	j_gene	CDR3aa
TRBV15	TRBJ1-2	CATSRDGGRSWSYTF
TRBV19	TRBJ1-2	CASSIAPRRGVYGYTF
TRBV6-5	TRBJ2-7	CASSLGPVGSSYEQYF
TRBV9	TRBJ1-1	CASSVVEGRTEAFF
TRBV11-2	TRBJ1-1	CASSSYGAAEAFF
TRBV9	TRBJ2-2	CASSVDPGGYTGELFF
TRBV7-9	TRBJ2-2	CASSLVGSLTGELFF
TRBV21-1	TRBJ1-5	CASSKAKENGNQPQHF
TRBV5-1	TRBJ2-7	CASSDQGQGTSYEQYF
TRBV4-1	TRBJ1-6	CASGTGSSYNSPLHF
TRBV11-2	TRBJ2-7	CASSATSYPTYEQYF
TRBV6-1	TRBJ2-7	CASSRGLVEQYF
TRBV5-4	TRBJ1-5	CASSPPGGESNQPQHF
TRBV11-3	TRBJ2-2	CASSLLPGTGEPNTGELFF
TRBV5-8	TRBJ1-4	CASSLKLSGRWNEKLFF
TRBV19	TRBJ1-6	CASSMETAWGPLHF
TRBV7-9	TRBJ2-1	CASSQDIPNEQFF
TRBV9	TRBJ2-7	CASSVEGNPSYEQYF
TRBV5-1	TRBJ1-1	CASSLSNSLNTEAFF
TRBV10-1	TRBJ1-5	CASSELQPQHF
TRBV6-5	TRBJ1-1	CASSYGRNTEAFF
TRBV16	TRBJ1-1	CASSQSRGAAFF
TRBV9	TRBJ2-3	CASSVGASGTSSTDTQYF
TRBV30	TRBJ1-6	CAWRSEVPGGRSPLHF
TRBV30	TRBJ1-3	CAWSPFQGTAGNTIYF
TRBV2	TRBJ1-2	CASSEARGQGATYGYTF
TRBV19	TRBJ1-4	CASSIGLQGMFEKLFF
TRBV6-5	TRBJ2-2	CASSFYTGELFF
TRBV19	TRBJ2-1	CASSKLAGGLDLNEQFF
TRBV7-6	TRBJ2-1	CASSLELALGANEQFF
TRBV5-6	TRBJ2-1	CASSLYGLAGSYNEQFF
TRBV19	TRBJ2-7	CASCPGEGEQYF
TRBV7-2	TRBJ1-5	CASSLTRDPPQPQHF
TRBV19	TRBJ1-2	CASSITGFSGYTF
TRBV9	TRBJ2-1	CASSVGPLLAGANSEQFF
TRBV9	TRBJ1-1	CASSVEPGKVAFF
TRBV15	TRBJ1-2	CATSRGVGYGYTF
TRBV5-1	TRBJ2-7	CASSLGQGSSEQYF
TRBV4-1	TRBJ2-7	CASSEEQVGGYYEQYF
TRBV7-2	TRBJ2-7	CASSPHPFEMSSYEQYF
TRBV11-2	TRBJ2-2	CASSPLGIQGNGELFF
TRBV5-1	TRBJ2-3	CASSLSGGVLGGQYF
TRBV5-4	TRBJ2-2	CASTANTGELFF
TRBV10-3	TRBJ1-1	CASRLGLYTEAFF
TRBV28	TRBJ2-2	CASGTGFANTGELFF
TRBV19	TRBJ2-1	CASRWEGTSSYNEQFF
TRBV18	TRBJ2-7	CASSPVGDGAYEQYF
TRBV6-4	TRBJ2-2	CARGQGVTGELFF
TRBV7-6	TRBJ1-2	CASSLGTSAFNGYTF
TRBV18	TRBJ1-1	CASSPREIATEAFF
TRBV7-2	TRBJ1-2	CASSLASGRREVYTYGYTF
TRBV4-2	TRBJ2-3	CASSPYTAGSTDTQYF
TRBV18	TRBJ2-1	CASSPLTDHNEQFF
TRBV5-1	TRBJ2-3	CASSLAGGGLDTQYF
TRBV21-1	TRBJ1-5	CASSSFYHRGGQPQHF
TRBV5-5	TRBJ2-7	CASSLEGSSYEQYF